The sequence of this T cell receptor beta chain was determined in a study of blood T cell repertoires in COVID-19. Study-level information: Italy, Spain and the United States were the sources of the convalescent and acute COVID-19 samples. Sample material is recorded as cDNA or gDNA derived from T cells, B-cell-depleted T cells, or PBMCs.

In the original processing: Amplifying reference gene primers gave estimates of nucleated cell counts. The method was immunoSEQ multiplex PCR; TCRdb's version includes in-frame clones alone and lacks a portion of them. That table furnishes V, J and clone size, whereas the DNA furnished D and trimming. The table has over 25,000 clones, around 90% seen once. Germline V lookup: CDR1 MDHEN, CDR2 SYDVKM. This CDR3 has 15 residues. V was trimmed by 7 bases and J by 6 bases, leaving 19 bases between them. The receptor was derived from a woman aged 60-70 years with active COVID-19. The specimen was peripheral blood. This sequence joins TRBV28 and TRBJ1-5; D is undetermined. This chain's CDR3 is CASTKGGMSVQPQHF. As DNA, the CDR3 is TGTGCCAGCACGAAGGGAGGGATGAGTGTTCAGCCCCAGCATTTT.